Listed here is a single TCR beta chain. Its antigen is not identified. Barcoded TCR alpha and TCR beta cDNA libraries with UMIs came from 5'RACE using constant-segment primers. One entry per CDR3 protein results from TCRdb running MiXCR on the 5' RACE reads. The sample records hundreds of thousands of distinct CDR3 sequences, about 20% being singletons. V was shortened by 1 base and J by 3 bases, with 13 bases between the two germline ends. The length of the CDR3 is 14 residues. CDR1 DFQATT and CDR2 SNEGSKA come from the germline V gene (reference sequence). The data originate from a study of T-cell memory formation after mild COVID-19. Study results and caveats: Still unconfirmed is whether the second-wave clones peaking on day 37 recognized SARS-CoV-2. Pre-infection memory harbored some responding clones, suggesting cross-reactive memory joined. Mostly located in CM and EM were contracting CD4+ clones, with contracting CD8+ clones located in EMRA.

The source is an adult woman who had mild COVID-19 (a few samples of this study predate the infection). Cell type and time point are not known. Specimen: PBMCs or a T cell subset sorted from them (not recorded which). The rearrangement joins TRBV20-1 to TRBJ2-7, with D possibly matching TRBD2 (5 bases). CDR3 nucleotide sequence: TGCAGTGCTAGAGGAGGGATCCCCTACTACGAGCAGTACTTC. It codes for CSARGGIPYYEQYF.